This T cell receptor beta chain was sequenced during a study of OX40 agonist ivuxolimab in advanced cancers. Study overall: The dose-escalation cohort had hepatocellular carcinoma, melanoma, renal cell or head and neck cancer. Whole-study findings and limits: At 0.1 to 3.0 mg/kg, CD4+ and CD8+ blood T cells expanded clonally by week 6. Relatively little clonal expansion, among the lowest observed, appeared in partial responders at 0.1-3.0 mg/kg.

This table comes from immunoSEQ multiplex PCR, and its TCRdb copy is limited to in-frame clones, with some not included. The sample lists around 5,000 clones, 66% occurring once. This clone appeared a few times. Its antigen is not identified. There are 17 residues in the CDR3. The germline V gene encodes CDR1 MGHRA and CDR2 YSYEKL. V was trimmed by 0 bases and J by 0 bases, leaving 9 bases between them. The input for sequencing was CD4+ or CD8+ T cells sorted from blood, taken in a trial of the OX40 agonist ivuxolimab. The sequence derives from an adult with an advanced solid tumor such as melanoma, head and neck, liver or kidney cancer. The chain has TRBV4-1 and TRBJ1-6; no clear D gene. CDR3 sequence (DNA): TGCGCCAGCAGCCAAGAAGGCCAGAGCTCCTATAATTCACCCCTCCACTTT. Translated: CASSQEGQSSYNSPLHF.